The present TCR beta chain was sequenced within a study of CD8 T cells in ankylosing spondylitis. This CDR3 is 19 amino acids long. The ends were cut back, 4 bases at V and 2 bases at J, with 24 bases in the middle. The germline gives CDR1 SGHAT, CDR2 FQDESV (reference sequence). TCRdb passed the 5' RACE reads through MiXCR, listing each CDR3 protein once. This table holds a few hundred thousand distinct CDR3 sequences, approximately 20% found once. Study findings and constraints: Apparently characteristic of ankylosing spondylitis blood was a TCR beta motif (about 8 highly homologous variants).

As concerns this clonotype: The antigen remains unidentified.

The sequence came from a male donor with ankylosing spondylitis. J is TRBJ2-1 and V is TRBV11-1; D gene ambiguous. Sequenced: blood, either unsorted or a sorted T cell fraction (not recorded which). The CDR3 loop reads CASSYGRARTPSPYNEQFF. The DNA for the CDR3 is TGTGCCAGCAGCTACGGGCGCGCTAGGACCCCGTCCCCCTACAATGAGCAGTTCTTC.